The 30 T cell receptor beta chains below come from one sample, sequenced in a study of siplizumab effects on memory and regulatory T cells. Assay used: immunoSEQ multiplex PCR; TCRdb lists only in-frame clones, some missing. The data hold 85,000 to 130,000 clones, with more than 85% observed a single time. The specimen sequenced was Tregs sorted from blood. The receptors derive from a human donor in good health.

This chain joins TRBV7-2 and TRBJ1-2; D not resolved. There are 13 residues in the CDR3. Trimming removed 6 bases at V and 8 bases at J, with 16 bases between. CDR1 is SGHTA, CDR2 FQGNSA, per germline. CDR3: CASSQSAGYGYTF. The CDR3, as DNA: TGTGCCAGCAGTCAATCGGCGGGTTACGGCTACACCTTC. The full variable domain, with the rest looked up from reference TRBV7-2 and TRBJ1-2, is GAGVSQSPSNKVTEKGKDVELRCDPISGHTALYWYRQSLGQGLEFLIYFQGNSAPDKSGLPSDRFSAERTGGSVSTLTIQRTQQEDSAVYLCASSQSAGYGYTFGSGTRLTVV.

V is TRBV19 and J is TRBJ1-5; 10 bases match TRBD1. Germline CDR1 and CDR2: LNHDA and SQIVND (reference sequence). This CDR3 is 18 amino acids long. V dropped 2 bases and J dropped 0; count of bases not matched to a gene: 7. CDR3 sequence reads: CASSIHWDRGYSNQPQHF. As DNA, the CDR3 is TGTGCCAGTAGTATACATTGGGACAGGGGATATAGCAATCAGCCCCAGCATTTT.

The chain has TRBV6-5 and TRBJ2-1; maybe TRBD2 (6 bases). V was clipped by 1 base and J by 9 bases, with 13 bases between them. CDR3 length: 14 amino acids. Germline CDR1 MNHEY, CDR2 SVGAGI. The CDR3 protein is CASSYFAGRGEQFF. The CDR3 DNA sequence: TGTGCCAGCAGTTACTTTGCGGGAAGGGGTGAGCAGTTCTTC.

The rearrangement joins TRBV5-1 to TRBJ2-1; a weak D match, TRBD2 (5 bases). The CDR3 covers 16 residues. Trimming cost V 7 bases and J 8 bases, with 25 bases left between them. Germline CDR1 SGHRS, CDR2 YFSETQ. The CDR3 protein is CASRAAELGISDEQFF. In DNA, the CDR3 is TGCGCCAGCCGTGCTGCCGAACTAGGAATCAGCGATGAGCAGTTCTTC.

The chain uses TRBV7-2 and TRBJ1-5; TRBD1 matches 7 bases. V lost 2 bases and J lost 9; bases outside the gene matches: 13. Germline assignment: CDR1 SGHTA and CDR2 FQGNSA. The CDR3 totals 16 residues. In nucleotides, the CDR3 is TGTGCCAGCAGCTTATCTGCAGGGGGGCTTTTGCGGCCCCAGCATTTT. Residues: CASSLSAGGLLRPQHF.

The genes are TRBV19 and TRBJ2-5; D is tentatively TRBD1 or TRBD2 (5 bases each). CDR1 and CDR2 from the germline V gene are LNHDA and SQIVND (reference sequence). The CDR3 has 15 residues. V was clipped by 7 bases and J by 5 bases, with 20 bases between them. Written as DNA, the CDR3 is TGTGCCAGTACCCGTTCAGGATTTTGGGGGGAGACCCAGTACTTC. Residues: CASTRSGFWGETQYF. Based on the CDR3 plus reference TRBV19 and TRBJ2-5, the full variable domain is DGGITQSPKYLFRKEGQNVTLSCEQNLNHDAMYWYRQDPGQGLRLIYYSQIVNDFQKGDIAEGYSVSREKKESFPLTVTSAQKNPTAFYLCASTRSGFWGETQYFGPGTRLLVL.

The genes are TRBV7-2 and TRBJ1-4, with D hard to call. The CDR3 loop spans 15 amino acids. Looked up from germline, CDR1 is SGHTA and CDR2 is FQGNSA. The ends were cut back, 5 bases at V and 0 bases at J, with 10 bases in the middle. CDR3 DNA sequence: TGTGCCAGCAGCCGGAACAGTGCAACTAATGAAAAACTGTTTTTT. Translated: CASSRNSATNEKLFF.

The rearrangement joins TRBV10-3 to TRBJ2-1, with TRBD2 matching 7 bases. CDR1 and CDR2 from the germline V gene are ENHRY and SYGVKD. Trimming took 7 bases from V and 9 from J; bases not matched to a gene: 12. The CDR3 loop spans 14 amino acids. The CDR3 protein is CAITEGVGGFEQFF. The CDR3 DNA is TGTGCCATCACCGAGGGTGTCGGGGGGTTTGAGCAGTTCTTC.

The chain has TRBV7-9 and TRBJ1-2; the D is unclear. The ends were cut back, 3 bases at V and 8 bases at J, with 10 bases in the middle. Per germline, CDR1 SEHNR and CDR2 FQNEAQ (reference sequence). The CDR3 sequence is 12 residues long. This chain's CDR3 is CASSFPLQGYTF. The CDR3 DNA reads as TGTGCCAGCAGCTTCCCCTTACAGGGCTACACCTTC.

The J gene is TRBJ2-7, the V gene TRBV5-1, with TRBD2 matching 11 bases. Germline CDR1 SGHRS, CDR2 YFSETQ. The CDR3 runs to 15 residues. Unmatched junction bases numbered 6, after V lost 1 base and J lost 6 bases. CDR3 sequence reads: CASSLSSGGFGEQYF. In nucleotides, the CDR3 is TGCGCCAGCAGCTTGTCTAGCGGGGGGTTCGGCGAGCAGTACTTC.

The chain links TRBV18 to TRBJ2-2, with 9 nucleotides matching TRBD2. The germline gives CDR1 KGHSH, CDR2 LQKENI. This CDR3 is built from 15 residues. V lost 3 bases to trimming and J lost 5 bases; unmatched junction nucleotides: 4. The CDR3 loop reads CASSPVAGETGELFF. Here the CDR3 DNA reads TGTGCCAGCTCACCTGTAGCGGGAGAAACCGGGGAGCTGTTTTTT.

This clone appeared once. The chain joins TRBV5-6 to TRBJ1-1; D ambiguous. With 2 bases removed from V and 0 bases from J, the gap between germline ends came to 17 bases. This CDR3 spans 17 amino acids. In germline, CDR1 is SGHDT, CDR2 YYEEEE. The DNA of the CDR3 is TGTGCCAGCAGCTTTCTCAACAGTCGAACCCTGAACACTGAAGCTTTCTTT. It encodes CASSFLNSRTLNTEAFF.

This chain joins TRBV5-1 and TRBJ2-7; the D is unclear. Germline CDR1 and CDR2: SGHRS and YFSETQ. The CDR3 spans 13 residues. V shed 4 bases and J shed 3 bases, with 11 bases lying between them. The CDR3 DNA reads TGCGCCAGCAGCGGGGTATTGGGCTACGAGCAGTACTTC. Its translation is CASSGVLGYEQYF.

This chain's CDR3 is CASIPRGAGETQYF. The DNA for the CDR3 is TGTGCCAGCATTCCTCGGGGGGCGGGGGAGACCCAGTACTTC. The chain carries TRBV6-5 and TRBJ2-5, with D possibly TRBD2 on 7 matching bases. This CDR3 comprises 14 residues. CDR1 and CDR2 from the germline V gene are MNHEY and SVGAGI. Trimming removed 7 bases from V and 5 bases from J, with 17 bases in between.

J is TRBJ1-6 and V is TRBV6-5; 7 bases map to TRBD1. Losses at the gene ends were 6 bases for V and 6 bases for J; bases not matched to a gene: 5. This CDR3 has 14 residues. Germline assignment: CDR1 MNHEY and CDR2 SVGAGI. CDR3 DNA sequence: TGTGCCAGCAGCTACAGGGGAACTAATTCACCCCTCCACTTT. This encodes CASSYRGTNSPLHF.

V and J are TRBV5-1 and TRBJ2-7, with 7 bases fitting TRBD2. The V and J ends lost 3 bases and 4 bases, in that order; junction bases with no gene match: 1. CDR1 is SGHRS, CDR2 YFSETQ, per germline. CDR3 size: 12 residues. CDR3 nucleotides: TGCGCCAGCAGCTGGGGGGGTTACGAGCAGTACTTC. This translates into CASSWGGYEQYF.

The V call is TRBV2, the J call TRBJ2-1; D possibly corresponds to TRBD2 (6 bases). The V gene's germline CDR1 is SNHLY and CDR2 FYNNEI. The germline V and J ends were trimmed by 4 bases and 2 bases, with 12 bases remaining between them. This CDR3 is built from 15 residues. CDR3 in DNA: TGTGCCAGCAGTGTCCGGCGGGGTCCCTACAATGAGCAGTTCTTC. Residues: CASSVRRGPYNEQFF.

The chain uses TRBV11-3 and TRBJ2-7, with D possibly called TRBD1 or TRBD2 (5 bases each). Germline CDR1 SGHNT, CDR2 YENEEA. The V and J ends lost 3 bases and 2 bases respectively, with 14 bases between them. CDR3 length: 15 residues. This CDR3 is CASSFAGTGTYEQYF. In nucleotides, the CDR3 is TGTGCCAGCAGCTTCGCCGGGACGGGTACCTACGAGCAGTACTTC.

The CDR3 coding sequence is TGTGCCAGCAGCTTGGTTGGGACAGTCTCCTACGAGCAGTACTTC. It specifies CASSLVGTVSYEQYF. The chain combines TRBV5-5 with TRBJ2-7, with TRBD1 identical over 7 bases. Germline trimming cut 0 bases from V and 0 bases from J; bases unmatched to any gene: 3. The CDR3 length is 15 residues. Germline values: CDR1 SGHKS, CDR2 YYEKEE (reference sequence).

The chain joins TRBV7-9 to TRBJ1-1; 8 positions match TRBD1. Germline CDR1 is SEHNR and CDR2 is FQNEAQ (reference sequence). Trimming removed 5 bases from V and 7 bases from J; junction bases left unmatched: 6. The CDR3 has 13 residues. The CDR3 nucleotides read TGTGCCAGCAGCCCGACAGGGGATGGTGAAGCTTTCTTT. As protein: CASSPTGDGEAFF.

V usage is TRBV7-9 and J usage is TRBJ2-7, with D possibly being TRBD1 (6 bases). Trimming removed 2 bases from V and 11 bases from J, with 19 bases in between. Germline-derived CDR1 and CDR2 are SEHNR and FQNEAQ (reference sequence). The CDR3 is 14 residues long. The CDR3, as DNA: TGTGCCAGCAGCTTACTTGAAAGGCCCGGGACAAAGTACTTC. Residues: CASSLLERPGTKYF.

V usage is TRBV6-1 and J usage is TRBJ2-5; TRBD2 agrees at 9 bases. The CDR3 has 14 residues. The V segment lost 4 bases and the J segment 5 bases; nucleotides outside the gene matches: 5. The germline gives CDR1 MNHNS, CDR2 SASEGT. The DNA for the CDR3 is TGTGCCAGCAGTGGCCTCGCGGGGGGGGAGACCCAGTACTTC. It is translated as CASSGLAGGETQYF.

This chain joins TRBV20-1 and TRBJ1-4; D unclear. The germline CDR1 and CDR2 sequences are DFQATT and SNEGSKA (reference sequence). The CDR3 spans 11 residues. The V end was cut by 5 bases, the J end by 4 bases, with 5 bases between. CDR3 region: CSAPNNEKLFF. As DNA, the CDR3 is TGCAGTGCTCCGAATAATGAAAAACTGTTTTTT.

The chain joins TRBV5-1 to TRBJ2-1; D tentatively fits TRBD1 or TRBD2 (5 bases each). Trimming cost V 6 bases and J 15 bases, with 16 bases left between them. The germline CDR1 and CDR2 sequences are SGHRS and YFSETQ. The CDR3 runs to 11 residues. The CDR3 DNA sequence: TGCGCCAGCACCTCTGCCGGGGCATGGTTCTTC. This encodes CASTSAGAWFF.

The rearrangement links TRBV30 to TRBJ2-5, with D perhaps TRBD2 (5 bases). The CDR3 loop spans 15 amino acids. The germline V and J ends were trimmed by 2 bases and 5 bases, with 18 bases remaining between them. Germline loops: CDR1 GTSNPN, CDR2 SVGIG (reference sequence). CDR3 in amino acids: CAWSIFSAGPETQYF. As DNA, the CDR3 is TGTGCCTGGAGTATCTTCTCCGCGGGTCCGGAGACCCAGTACTTC.

The chain links TRBV6-5 to TRBJ2-7, with TRBD2 matching 7 bases. Trimming removed 4 bases from V and 10 bases from J; junction bases left unmatched: 4. The germline CDR1 and CDR2 sequences are MNHEY and SVGAGI. This CDR3 has 11 amino acids. CDR3 sequence reads: CASSLSGDQYF. In DNA form, the CDR3 reads TGTGCCAGCAGTTTGAGCGGGGATCAGTACTTC.

The CDR3: CASSSDRALYYGYTF. DNA of the CDR3: TGTGCCAGCAGCTCGGACAGGGCATTATACTATGGCTACACCTTC. This rearrangement joins TRBV7-9 to TRBJ1-2; 8 bases align to TRBD1. V lost 4 bases, J lost 3 bases, and 7 bases stayed unmatched. The CDR3 spans 15 residues. CDR1 and CDR2 (germline): SEHNR, FQNEAQ (reference sequence).

V and J are TRBV5-8 and TRBJ2-1, with D possibly matching TRBD1 (6 bases). CDR3 size: 16 residues. CDR1 is SGHTS, CDR2 YDEGEE, per germline. V lost 4 bases and J 6 bases, leaving 20 bases between the germline ends. CDR3 sequence: CASSRPPGVKRNEQFF. CDR3 sequence (DNA): TGTGCCAGCAGCCGGCCGCCAGGGGTTAAACGCAATGAGCAGTTCTTC.

The rearrangement links TRBV5-1 to TRBJ1-5; D ambiguous. Between the trimmed V and J ends, which lost 4 bases and 5 bases, there was a span of 10 bases. CDR3 length: 13 residues. The germline gives CDR1 SGHRS, CDR2 YFSETQ. CDR3 loop: CASSPGPDQPQHF. The CDR3 bases are TGCGCCAGCAGCCCCGGACCCGATCAGCCCCAGCATTTT.

In this sample, this clone turned up once. The chain combines TRBV4-1 with TRBJ1-3; D unresolved. V gave up 0 bases and J gave up 7 bases, with 7 bases separating them. CDR1 is MGHRA, CDR2 YSYEKL, per germline. The CDR3 length is 13 residues. The CDR3 nucleotides are TGCGCCAGCAGCCAAGATGTTGTGAACACCATATATTTT. Translated: CASSQDVVNTIYF.